The next 18 T cell receptor beta chains were all read from a single sample in a study of T cells after yellow fever vaccination (dated by TCRdb to the late 2010s). The method behind the library was 5' RACE. Sequencing was carried out with an Illumina HiSeq 2500. The public sequencing data were trimmed at Q25 with fastp and processed into clonotypes with MiXCR by TCRdb, which kept only in-frame beta chains. Entries that share a CDR3 protein sequence are merged under the most common genes and DNA. The sample contains about 240,000 distinct CDR3 sequences, about 7.1% of them found a single time. About 0.9% of the sample belongs to the ten largest clones. Read against the paper, the sample's treatment or condition label means: live attenuated yellow fever vaccine strain. The specimen comprised CD4+ T cells sorted from PBMCs, sampled 15 days after the yellow fever booster vaccination. All receptors come from a man aged 30 to 39 who received the YFV17D yellow fever vaccine.

In the case of this clonotype: This could be a read error, since a much larger clone is one nucleotide away. The rearrangement joins TRBV28 to TRBJ2-7, with 7 positions matching TRBD2. The CDR3 runs to 15 residues. CDR1 and CDR2 (germline): MDHEN, SYDVKM. V gave up 0 bases and J gave up 5 bases; unmatched junction bases: 7. CDR3: CASSLWGGRGHEQYF. CDR3 bases: TGTGCCAGCAGTTTATGGGGCGGGAGAGGGCACGAGCAGTACTTC.

In its sample, this clonotype was seen a few times. This sequence joins TRBV7-2 and TRBJ2-7, with TRBD2 identical over 11 bases. CDR3 length: 16 residues. Germline V gives CDR1 SGHTA, CDR2 FQGNSA. Trimming cost V 5 bases and J 4 bases; bases outside gene matches: 10. The CDR3: CASSRTGTSGTYEQYF. CDR3 DNA: TGTGCCAGCAGCCGAACTGGGACTAGCGGTACTTACGAGCAGTACTTC.

This clonotype was counted a few times. The chain links TRBV12-3 or TRBV12-4 to TRBJ1-2; no clear D. Trimming removed 4 bases at V and 8 bases at J, with 23 bases between. The CDR3 runs to 16 residues. The CDR3 sequence: CASSSEGSPYSKGYTF. CDR3 coding DNA: TGTGCCAGCAGTTCCGAGGGCAGTCCGTATTCGAAAGGCTACACCTTC.

V is TRBV10-3 and J is TRBJ1-5; D ambiguous. The CDR3 covers 14 residues. The V gene's germline CDR1 is ENHRY and CDR2 SYGVKD. Trimming shortened V by 5 bases and J by 0 bases, and 8 bases separated the two germline ends. CDR3 DNA: TGTGCCATCAGTCAAGGTCTTAGCAATCAGCCCCAGCATTTT. The encoded protein is CAISQGLSNQPQHF.

V and J are TRBV14 and TRBJ2-5; D remains unclear. Germline assignment: CDR1 SGHDN and CDR2 FVKESK. The CDR3 sequence is 14 residues long. V was trimmed by 0 bases and J by 5 bases, leaving 10 bases between them. The CDR3 sequence is CASSQEGLRETQYF. DNA for the CDR3: TGTGCCAGCAGCCAAGAAGGTCTAAGGGAGACCCAGTACTTC.

This clonotype was seen more than once but under ten times. This sequence joins TRBV5-4 and TRBJ2-1, with D maybe TRBD2 (6 bases). Germline loops: CDR1 SGHNT, CDR2 YYREEE (reference sequence). The CDR3 has 16 amino acids. Trimming stripped 0 bases from V and 7 bases from J, with 17 bases between. This chain's CDR3 is CASSLGSGVLGNEQFF. The CDR3 DNA follows: TGTGCCAGCAGCTTGGGATCGGGAGTTTTGGGTAATGAGCAGTTCTTC.

The V and J genes are TRBV20-1 and TRBJ1-1; D remains unclear. Trimming took off 1 base at V and 5 bases at J, with 8 bases between the two ends. The CDR3 spans 12 residues. CDR1 is DFQATT, CDR2 SNEGSKA, per germline (reference sequence). The CDR3 protein is CSARGSRTEAFF. In nucleotides, the CDR3 is TGCAGTGCTAGAGGTTCCAGGACTGAAGCTTTCTTT.

This clonotype was seen more than once but under ten times. This sequence joins TRBV5-1 and TRBJ2-7; 8 bases align to TRBD1. Trimming at V came to 3 bases and at J to 0 bases, leaving 2 bases not matched to a gene. This CDR3 region has 14 residues. Germline V lookup: CDR1 SGHRS, CDR2 YFSETQ. The chain's CDR3 is CASSSDRVSYEQYF. CDR3 DNA: TGCGCCAGCAGCTCGGACAGGGTCTCCTACGAGCAGTACTTC. Based on the CDR3 plus reference TRBV5-1 and TRBJ2-7, the full variable domain is KAGVTQTPRYLIKTRGQQVTLSCSPISGHRSVSWYQQTPGQGLQFLFEYFSETQRNKGNFPGRFSGRQFSNSRSEMNVSTLELGDSALYLCASSSDRVSYEQYFGPGTRLTVT.

This clonotype was seen at least ten times. The chain carries TRBV5-1 and TRBJ1-1; tentatively, D is TRBD1 (5 bases). Germline V lookup: CDR1 SGHRS, CDR2 YFSETQ. This CDR3 region has 15 residues. The germline V and J ends were trimmed by 0 bases and 2 bases, with 11 bases remaining between them. The CDR3 protein is CASSLGRQGNTEAFF. CDR3 nucleotides: TGCGCCAGCAGCTTGGGTCGCCAGGGTAACACTGAAGCTTTCTTT.

This clonotype was counted only a few times. The V gene is TRBV6-5, the J gene TRBJ2-7; D is ambiguous. The CDR3 length is 15 residues. CDR1 and CDR2 (germline): MNHEY, SVGAGI. The ends were cut back, 0 bases at V and 1 base at J, with 10 bases in the middle. This chain's CDR3 is CASSYSMAESYEQYF. In DNA form, the CDR3 reads TGTGCCAGCAGTTACTCGATGGCGGAGTCCTACGAGCAGTACTTC.

The CDR3 DNA reads as TGTGCCAGCAGTTCCGAAGCGCCCGACCGCACAGATACGCAGTATTTT. Its protein is CASSSEAPDRTDTQYF. The V and J genes are TRBV6-2 or TRBV6-3 and TRBJ2-3; D not certain. V was shortened by 4 bases and J by 1 base, with 15 bases between the two germline ends. CDR1 is MNHEY, CDR2 SVGEGT, per germline. This CDR3 is built from 16 residues.

This sequence joins TRBV11-2 and TRBJ1-6, with 8 bases identical to TRBD1. With V trimmed by 5 bases and J by 8 bases, 8 bases remained unmatched. Germline CDR1 is SGHAT and CDR2 is FQNNGV. The CDR3 has 15 amino acids. In DNA form, the CDR3 reads TGTGCCAGCAGCGTCCAGACAGGGGCTTATTCACCCCTCCACTTT. Its translation: CASSVQTGAYSPLHF.

The chain uses TRBV7-2 and TRBJ2-1; D may be TRBD2 (6 bases). The CDR3 consists of 15 residues. V shed 0 bases and J shed 13 bases, with 19 bases lying between them. The germline V gene has CDR1 SGHTA and CDR2 FQGNSA. The CDR3 region has the DNA TGTGCCAGCAGCTTAGCGCCGGGTACTTCGGGAGAACAGTTCTTC. This sequence encodes CASSLAPGTSGEQFF.

This CDR3 reads CASRSVGTGELFF. DNA for the CDR3: TGTGCCAGCAGATCTGTTGGGACCGGGGAGCTGTTTTTT. This rearrangement joins TRBV12-3 or TRBV12-4 to TRBJ2-2, with D hard to call. V lost 6 bases and J lost 5, with 10 bases in between. This CDR3 is 13 amino acids long.

This clonotype was seen only a few times. This chain connects TRBV9 to TRBJ2-5; D uncertain. From germline, CDR1 is SGDLS and CDR2 YYNGEE. The length of the CDR3 is 12 residues. V was cut by 0 bases and J by 5 bases, with 5 bases left in between. The CDR3 protein is CASSVDGETQYF. CDR3 nucleotides: TGTGCCAGCAGCGTAGATGGTGAGACCCAGTACTTC.

The sample holds many counts of this clonotype. V is TRBV12-3 or TRBV12-4 and J is TRBJ2-2, with D unclear. Deletions cut 1 base from V and 5 bases from J, with 8 bases between. This CDR3 is 14 amino acids long. This chain's CDR3 is CASSLVRQTGELFF. CDR3 DNA sequence: TGTGCCAGCAGTTTAGTTCGGCAAACCGGGGAGCTGTTTTTT.

This clonotype was counted many times. This chain connects TRBV5-1 to TRBJ2-1; no reliable D call. The CDR3 is 12 residues long. The V gene's germline CDR1 is SGHRS and CDR2 YFSETQ. Trimming took 0 bases from V and 4 from J, leaving 2 bases between them. CDR3 in DNA: TGCGCCAGCAGCTTGGTGTACAATGAGCAGTTCTTC. Encoded protein: CASSLVYNEQFF.

This clonotype occurred many times. V is TRBV10-3 and J is TRBJ2-7; D is undetermined. Trimming stripped 4 bases from V and 0 bases from J, with 4 bases between. The CDR3 is 12 residues long. The germline gives CDR1 ENHRY, CDR2 SYGVKD. This CDR3 is CAISGTSYEQYF. The CDR3 region has the DNA TGTGCCATCAGTGGGACCTCCTACGAGCAGTACTTC.